The 24 T cell receptor beta chains reported below all come from one sample, sequenced in a study of shared clonotypes between healthy human individuals. Clones were read by immunoSEQ multiplex PCR, and TCRdb kept only the in-frame ones, dropping some. The sample has some 450,000 clones, 77% seen once; the top ten hold about 11%. What was sequenced was PBMCs. These receptors all come from a woman in her thirties or forties in good health. Some clones in this sample may be carry-over from other donors' samples.

As to this clone: A much larger clone lies one base from this, so it may be a read error. The chain recombines TRBV19 with TRBJ2-7; TRBD1 agrees at 8 bases. The CDR3 has 13 amino acids. Germline V lookup: CDR1 LNHDA, CDR2 SQIVND (reference sequence). CDR3 protein: CASSSRGPNEQHF. CDR3 DNA sequence: TGTGCCAGTAGTAGCAGGGGGCCTAACGAGCAGCACTTC.

This clone was counted a few times. This CDR3 reads CASGPGRALYNEQFF. The CDR3 DNA sequence: TGTGCCAGCGGGCCGGGGCGGGCCCTCTACAATGAGCAGTTCTTC. This chain joins TRBV11-2 and TRBJ2-1; D may be TRBD1 or TRBD2 (5 bases each). From germline, CDR1 is SGHAT and CDR2 FQNNGV. There are 15 residues in the CDR3. V was cut by 8 bases and J by 3 bases, with 17 bases left in between. The entire variable domain, with the rest obtained from reference TRBV11-2 and TRBJ2-1, is as follows: EAGVAQSPRYKIIEKRQSVAFWCNPISGHATLYWYQQILGQGPKLLIQFQNNGVVDDSQLPKDRFSAERLKGVDSTLKIQPAKLEDSAVYLCASGPGRALYNEQFFGPGTRLTVL.

This sequence joins TRBV15 and TRBJ1-3, with 9 bases fitting TRBD1. V dropped 5 bases and J dropped 5; count of bases not matched to a gene: 4. The CDR3 runs 14 residues. Germline assignment: CDR1 LNHNV and CDR2 YYDKDF (reference sequence). CDR3 sequence reads: CATSVDRGRNTIYF. In DNA form, the CDR3 reads TGTGCCACCAGCGTGGACAGGGGCAGAAACACCATATATTTT.

The chain uses TRBV2 and TRBJ1-5; possibly TRBD1 for D (5 bases). The CDR3 is made up of 14 amino acids. V gave up 6 bases and J gave up 5 bases, with 14 bases separating them. Germline V gives CDR1 SNHLY, CDR2 FYNNEI. The CDR3 spells CASSGGLPDQPQHF. The CDR3 DNA reads TGTGCCAGCAGCGGGGGACTGCCGGATCAGCCCCAGCATTTT.

This clone came up a few times. This chain connects TRBV6-1 to TRBJ2-3; D is ambiguous. Trimming left V 2 bases short and J 0 bases short, with 9 bases between. There are 15 residues in the CDR3. CDR1 is MNHNS and CDR2 is SASEGT in the germline V gene. CDR3 in amino acids: CASSEYGPSTDTQYF. The CDR3 nucleotides are TGTGCCAGCAGTGAATACGGGCCTAGCACAGATACGCAGTATTTT.

This sequence joins TRBV29-1 and TRBJ2-1; maybe TRBD2 (6 bases). The CDR3 has 10 residues. Per germline, CDR1 SQVTM and CDR2 ANQGSEA. V shed 8 bases and J shed 7 bases, with 9 bases lying between them. In nucleotides, the CDR3 is TGCAGCTCCGGGGGTAATGAGCAGTTCTTC. Protein: CSSGGNEQFF.

With respect to this clone: A single base is all that separates this from a far larger clone, so a read error is likely. Here the CDR3 omits its conserved ending phenylalanine or tryptophan, so a read error is the likely source. This chain uses TRBV4-1 with TRBJ2-4; 8 nucleotides line up with TRBD1. Germline loops: CDR1 MGHRA, CDR2 YSYEKL. Trimming took 4 bases from V and 4 from J; bases not matched to a gene: 6. The CDR3 runs 15 residues. The chain's CDR3 is CASSPGRQGKNIQYS. CDR3 coding DNA: TGCGCCAGCAGCCCCGGGCGACAGGGGAAAAACATTCAGTACTCC.

Concerning this clone itself: Just one base apart from a much larger clone, this may be a read error. The V gene is TRBV5-4, the J gene TRBJ2-3; D ambiguous. The CDR3 sequence is 12 residues long. V shed 7 bases and J shed 3 bases, with 9 bases lying between them. Germline CDR1 is SGHNT and CDR2 is YYREEE (reference sequence). The CDR3, as DNA: TGTGCCAGCGGTGGGCAGACAGATACGCAGTATTTT. The encoded protein is CASGGQTDTQYF.

This chain joins TRBV11-3 and TRBJ2-3, with 11 positions matching TRBD2. Germline V gene sequence: CDR1 SGHNT, CDR2 YENEEA. The J segment lost 4 bases and the V segment lost 2 bases, leaving 5 bases of the junction unmatched. CDR3 length: 16 residues. The CDR3 loop reads CASSLLAGGSADTQYF. The CDR3 nucleotides are TGTGCCAGCAGCTTACTAGCGGGAGGCTCTGCAGATACGCAGTATTTT.

V usage is TRBV7-9 and J usage is TRBJ1-1; 12 bases align to TRBD1. V lost 4 bases to trimming and J lost 1 base; unmatched junction nucleotides: 4. Germline assignment: CDR1 SEHNR and CDR2 FQNEAQ (reference sequence). The CDR3 is 16 amino acids. CDR3 region: CASSSPGQGANTEAFF. The CDR3 nucleotides are TGTGCCAGCAGCTCACCGGGACAGGGGGCGAACACTGAAGCTTTCTTT.

The V and J genes are TRBV7-2 and TRBJ1-5; D is perhaps TRBD1 (6 bases). The germline V gene encodes CDR1 SGHTA and CDR2 FQGNSA. CDR3 length: 13 residues. Trimming took off 1 base at V and 8 bases at J, with 9 bases between the two ends. CDR3 DNA: TGTGCCAGCAGCTTAGTAAGGGGGGAGCCCCAGCATTTT. This gives the protein CASSLVRGEPQHF.

Worth noting for this clone: A far larger clone is off by one base, so a read error is likely. J is TRBJ2-5 and V is TRBV11-1; 7 nucleotides line up with TRBD2. With the DNA end fitting TRBJ2-7 better, the J assignment may be wrong. The V gene's germline CDR1 is SGHAT and CDR2 FQDESV (reference sequence). The CDR3 loop spans 15 amino acids. The CDR3: CASGLAVTSSYEQYF. The CDR3 DNA is TGTGCCAGCGGCTTAGCAGTGACTAGCAGCTACGAGCAGTACTTC.

The rearrangement uses TRBV6-5 and TRBJ2-7, with D possibly being TRBD2 (7 bases). CDR1 is MNHEY, CDR2 SVGAGI, per germline. CDR3 length equals 14 residues. Trimming took off 10 bases at V and 3 bases at J, with 19 bases between the two ends. This CDR3 reads CATKGGAVYYEQYF. In DNA, the CDR3 is TGTGCCACTAAAGGGGGGGCTGTGTACTACGAGCAGTACTTC.

In its sample, this clone was seen once. The chain has TRBV9 and TRBJ1-3; D gene uncertain. Germline-derived CDR1 and CDR2 are SGDLS and YYNGEE. The length of the CDR3 is 15 residues. V lost 0 bases, J lost 0 bases, and 7 bases lay in between. The CDR3 here is CASSVGSHSGNTIYF. The CDR3 DNA sequence: TGTGCCAGCAGCGTAGGGTCCCACTCTGGAAACACCATATATTTT.

This chain connects TRBV28 to TRBJ2-5; D might be TRBD1 (6 bases). Germline CDR1 and CDR2: MDHEN and SYDVKM. The CDR3 is made up of 13 amino acids. V lost 6 bases and J lost 4, with 12 bases in between. CDR3 nucleotide sequence: TGTGCCAGCAGAATAACAGGGCTAGAGACCCAGTACTTC. As protein: CASRITGLETQYF.

The V call is TRBV5-1, the J call TRBJ2-1, with D uncertain. CDR3 length equals 12 residues. From germline, CDR1 is SGHRS and CDR2 YFSETQ. Deletions cut 1 base from V and 10 bases from J, with 9 bases between. The CDR3 is CASSLMGSEQFF. CDR3 in DNA: TGCGCCAGCAGCTTGATGGGCAGCGAGCAGTTCTTC.

This clone was observed a single time. The chain uses TRBV25-1 and TRBJ2-5; 12 bases match TRBD1. V lost 2 bases and J lost 10; bases outside the gene matches: 11. Per the germline V gene, CDR1 is MGHDK and CDR2 is SYGVNS. The CDR3 spans 16 residues. In DNA, the CDR3 is TGTGCCAGCAGTGAAATAGGGACAGGGGGCTCCTTGGGCCAGTACTTC. As protein: CASSEIGTGGSLGQYF.

The V and J genes are TRBV7-2 and TRBJ2-7; weak D call: TRBD1 (5 bases). The V end lost 4 bases, the J end lost 0 bases, and 16 bases lay between the germline ends. The germline V gene encodes CDR1 SGHTA and CDR2 FQGNSA. The CDR3 covers 16 residues. The CDR3 reads CASSYQGWSSSYEQYF. The DNA of the CDR3 is TGTGCCAGCAGCTACCAGGGATGGTCTAGCTCCTACGAGCAGTACTTC.

With respect to this clone: One end of the junction is discordant with germline, which a read error may explain. This chain connects TRBV6-5 to TRBJ2-5; TRBD2 might be the D (6 bases). Looked up from germline, CDR1 is MNHEY and CDR2 is SVGAGI. The CDR3 spans 12 residues. CDR3 amino acids: CASSTGAEAQYF. For the CDR3, the DNA is TGTGCCAGCAGTACGGGAGCAGAGGCCCAGTACTTC.

The CDR3 protein is CASSSHQGTEAFF. For the CDR3, the DNA is TGTGCCAGCAGCTCACATCAGGGCACTGAAGCTTTCTTT. The chain combines TRBV7-3 with TRBJ1-1, with D maybe TRBD1 (5 bases). CDR1 is SGHTA and CDR2 is FQGTGA in the germline V gene. Trimming stripped 4 bases from V and 4 bases from J, with 10 bases between. The CDR3 contains 13 residues.

The rearrangement uses TRBV18 and TRBJ2-3; possibly TRBD2 for D (6 bases). Germline V gives CDR1 KGHSH, CDR2 LQKENI. CDR3 length: 15 residues. V lost 4 bases to trimming and J lost 4 bases, with 15 bases between them. The CDR3 sequence is CASSQASVVADTQYF. The CDR3 nucleotides are TGTGCCAGCTCACAGGCTAGCGTGGTCGCAGATACGCAGTATTTT.

The rearrangement uses TRBV5-4 and TRBJ2-1; 9 bases are a match to TRBD2. The CDR3 has 15 residues. Germline V CDR1 and CDR2: SGHNT, YYREEE (reference sequence). V lost 1 base and J lost 9; bases outside the gene matches: 8. CDR3 region: CASSLFSGSNGEQFF. Here the CDR3 DNA reads TGTGCCAGCAGCTTGTTTAGCGGGAGTAATGGTGAGCAGTTCTTC.

Regarding this clone: This could be a read error, since a much larger clone is one nucleotide away. The chain couples TRBV29-1 to TRBJ1-4; tentative D call: TRBD1 (5 bases). CDR1 and CDR2 from the germline V gene are SQVTM and ANQGSEA. The CDR3 is 12 residues long. CDR3 amino acids: CSVGRRGEELFF. In DNA, the CDR3 is TGCAGCGTGGGACGTAGGGGTGAAGAACTGTTTTTT.

The V call is TRBV2, the J call TRBJ1-1; TRBD1 agrees at 8 bases. The V gene's germline CDR1 is SNHLY and CDR2 FYNNEI. This CDR3 comprises 13 residues. V was pared by 7 bases and J by 6 bases, with 7 bases of the junction left unmatched. Written as DNA, the CDR3 is TGTGCCAGCACGAGACAGGGGAGGGCTGAAGCTTTCTTT. Translation gives CASTRQGRAEAFF.